These 15 T cell receptor beta chains came from one sample sequenced in a study of beta chain features in type 1 diabetes. Reverse transcription of all isolated RNA meant that expressed TCRB transcripts were sequenced. TCRdb's table, derived via immunoSEQ multiplex PCR, lists solely in-frame clones and lacks some. The sample contains around 300,000 clones, 8% of which appear only once. The material sequenced was central memory CD4+ T cells from blood. All receptors derive from a woman aged 18 to 35 in good health.

This chain uses TRBV7-9 with TRBJ1-1, with 7 bases lining up with TRBD1. V trimming: 4 bases; J trimming: 5 bases; junction bases outside the gene matches: 10. The CDR3 totals 15 residues. CDR1 and CDR2 (germline): SEHNR, FQNEAQ (reference sequence). CDR3 region: CASSSRQGGETEAFF. The CDR3 DNA is TGTGCCAGCAGCTCTCGACAGGGAGGAGAAACTGAAGCTTTCTTT.

The chain couples TRBV4-3 to TRBJ1-3; D call uncertain. Between the trimmed V and J ends, which lost 1 base and 3 bases, there was a span of 7 bases. Germline V CDR1 and CDR2: LGHNA, YSLEER. The CDR3 length is 14 residues. In DNA, the CDR3 is TGCGCCAGCAGCCAAGGCGTCGATGGAAACACCATATATTTT. As protein: CASSQGVDGNTIYF.

This clone was seen more than once but under ten times. The chain employs TRBV5-1 and TRBJ1-2; TRBD1 matches at 7 bases. Germline V gene sequence: CDR1 SGHRS, CDR2 YFSETQ. J was trimmed by 4 bases and V by 5 bases; bases with no gene match: 8. CDR3 size: 14 residues. The CDR3 DNA is TGCGCCAGCAGGGACAGCTGGGACAGCTATGGCTACACCTTC. This encodes CASRDSWDSYGYTF.

This clone has just a few counts. The chain joins TRBV9 to TRBJ2-1, with 8 bases matching TRBD2. There are 17 residues in the CDR3. V lost 4 bases and J lost 9; bases outside the gene matches: 18. Germline V lookup: CDR1 SGDLS, CDR2 YYNGEE. The CDR3 here is CASSFRRGGPLKAEQFF. The CDR3 region has the DNA TGTGCCAGCAGCTTTAGGCGCGGGGGGCCCCTGAAGGCTGAGCAGTTCTTC.

This clone was picked up a small number of times. This chain joins TRBV27 and TRBJ1-5, with a tentative D call TRBD1 (5 bases). V was trimmed by 2 bases and J by 7 bases, leaving 9 bases between them. Looked up from germline, CDR1 is MNHEY and CDR2 is SMNVEV (reference sequence). CDR3 length equals 13 residues. CDR3 loop: CASSLRGGQPQHF. In DNA, the CDR3 is TGTGCCAGCAGTTTACGGGGGGGGCAGCCCCAGCATTTT.

The chain carries TRBV27 and TRBJ1-5; TRBD1 might be the D (5 bases). The CDR3 sequence is 13 residues long. Germline V CDR1 and CDR2: MNHEY, SMNVEV (reference sequence). V lost 3 bases to trimming and J lost 9 bases, with 12 bases between them. The DNA of the CDR3 is TGTGCCAGCAGTTTGAACGTCGGGGGGCCCCAGCATTTT. It encodes CASSLNVGGPQHF.

J is TRBJ1-4 and V is TRBV14, with 11 bases fitting TRBD1. The CDR3 is 14 residues long. CDR1 is SGHDN, CDR2 FVKESK, per germline. Trimming cost V 5 bases and J 8 bases; bases outside gene matches: 4. CDR3 DNA: TGTGCCAGCAGCTCCGGGACAGGGGGAGAAAAACTGTTTTTT. This sequence encodes CASSSGTGGEKLFF.

The chain joins TRBV7-8 to TRBJ2-4; 7 bases are shared with TRBD1. The length of the CDR3 is 16 residues. The germline gives CDR1 SGHVS, CDR2 FQNEAQ. J lost 1 base, V lost 5 bases, and 8 bases had no gene match. CDR3 in amino acids: CASSLRQGTAKNIQYF. CDR3 DNA sequence: TGTGCCAGCAGCCTAAGACAGGGAACGGCCAAAAACATTCAGTACTTC.

This clone was seen only a few times. The same CDR3 also results from other DNA sequences found in this sample. CDR3 in amino acids: CASSGTGDYGYTF. As DNA, the CDR3 is TGTGCCAGCAGTGGGACGGGAGACTATGGCTACACCTTC. This chain connects TRBV6-6 to TRBJ1-2, with D perhaps TRBD1 (5 bases). V lost 5 bases and J 3 bases, leaving 10 bases between the germline ends. Germline values: CDR1 MNHNY, CDR2 SVGAGI (reference sequence). The CDR3 contains 13 residues.

The chain carries TRBV28 and TRBJ2-7; 14 nucleotides line up with TRBD2. V shed 4 bases and J 0 bases; nucleotides not matched to a gene: 2. Per germline, CDR1 MDHEN and CDR2 SYDVKM. The CDR3 sequence is 16 residues long. This CDR3 is CASSWTSGRLSYEQYF. The CDR3 coding sequence is TGTGCCAGCAGTTGGACTAGCGGGAGGCTCTCCTACGAGCAGTACTTC. The full variable domain, completed using reference TRBV28 and TRBJ2-7, is DVKVTQSSRYLVKRTGEKVFLECVQDMDHENMFWYRQDPGLGLRLIYFSYDVKMKEKGDIPEGYSVSREKKERFSLILESASTNQTSMYLCASSWTSGRLSYEQYFGPGTRLTVT.

The chain carries TRBV7-2 and TRBJ1-2, with D possibly being TRBD1 (5 bases). With 5 bases removed from V and 7 bases from J, the gap between germline ends came to 17 bases. CDR3 length: 14 amino acids. Germline V lookup: CDR1 SGHTA, CDR2 FQGNSA. This chain's CDR3 is CASSRRDGTIGYTF. The CDR3 DNA is TGTGCCAGCAGCCGGCGGGACGGAACTATTGGCTACACCTTC. The full variable domain, rest sourced from reference TRBV7-2 and TRBJ1-2, is GAGVSQSPSNKVTEKGKDVELRCDPISGHTALYWYRQSLGQGLEFLIYFQGNSAPDKSGLPSDRFSAERTGGSVSTLTIQRTQQEDSAVYLCASSRRDGTIGYTFGSGTRLTVV.

This clone was recorded many times. V usage is TRBV10-3 and J usage is TRBJ2-3; D tentatively fits TRBD1 or TRBD2 (7 bases each). CDR1 is ENHRY and CDR2 is SYGVKD in the germline V gene. The CDR3 length is 15 residues. The ends were cut back, 10 bases at V and 2 bases at J, with 19 bases in the middle. The CDR3, as DNA: TGTGCCACCTCAGGGGGGGCCCCCTACACAGATACGCAGTATTTT. Amino acids: CATSGGAPYTDTQYF.

This sequence joins TRBV4-2 and TRBJ1-5; 7 bases match TRBD1. Germline V gene lookup returns CDR1 LGHNA and CDR2 YNFKEQ. V was pared by 1 base and J by 3 bases, with 3 bases of the junction left unmatched. The CDR3 loop spans 15 amino acids. The CDR3: CASSQAGQHNQPQHF. The CDR3 coding sequence is TGTGCCAGCAGCCAAGCGGGACAGCACAATCAGCCCCAGCATTTT.

This clone showed up just a few times. This sequence joins TRBV18 and TRBJ1-3; TRBD1 matches 7 bases. Germline V gene lookup returns CDR1 KGHSH and CDR2 LQKENI. V lost 6 bases to trimming and J lost 2 bases; unmatched junction nucleotides: 4. This CDR3 has 14 amino acids. CDR3 protein: CASSPDRAGNTIYF. In DNA form, the CDR3 reads TGTGCCAGCTCGCCTGACAGGGCTGGAAACACCATATATTTT. Drawing the rest from reference TRBV18 and TRBJ1-3, the complete variable domain is NAGVMQNPRHLVRRRGQEARLRCSPMKGHSHVYWYRQLPEEGLKFMVYLQKENIIDESGMPKERFSAEFPKEGPSILRIQQVVRGDSAAYFCASSPDRAGNTIYFGEGSWLTVV.

This clone was detected only a few times. The chain carries TRBV28 and TRBJ1-2; D may be TRBD1 (6 bases). This CDR3 is built from 14 residues. Germline loops: CDR1 MDHEN, CDR2 SYDVKM. V lost 3 bases and J lost 11, with 19 bases in between. CDR3: CASSFLPRGLTYTF. In DNA, the CDR3 is TGTGCCAGCAGTTTCCTTCCCAGGGGCCTAACATACACCTTC.